This record covers a single T cell receptor (beta chain). Its antigen remains unidentified. No base qualities exist here, and no much larger clone lies one base off it. The cohort comprised around 700 healthy bone marrow donors. All cohort members were sampled while nominally healthy, although unrecorded immune exposures were likely present. The donor tested CMV seronegative, placing the donor among the approximately 360 seronegative members of the cohort. A peripheral blood sample was provided by each donor, and peripheral blood mononuclear cells were used for TCR beta sequencing. Genomic DNA extraction from the blood cell samples was performed with the Qiagen DNeasy Blood Extraction Kit. The germline V gene gives CDR1 as MDHEN and CDR2 as SYDVKM. V and J are truncated by 2 bases and 2 bases respectively, leaving an intervening sequence of 16 bases. The cysteine opens and the phenylalanine closes a CDR3 of 17 amino acids. Here the CDR3 DNA is all that survives: 51 bases in frame from base 1.

Libraries were prepared through the immunoSEQ multiplex PCR assay. The multiplex PCR relied on a mix of 60 forward primers for TCR Vbeta segments and 13 reverse primers for TCR Jbeta segments. The CDR3 region of rearranged TCR beta genes was amplified from genomic DNA by a multiplex PCR assay. Amplified TCR beta libraries were sequenced as 87-base-pair reads on the Illumina HiSeq System. Per the source publication's procedure: In a later analysis, 77 million or so unique TCR beta chains were counted across the roughly 610 repertoires, and some 10 million of these chains were shared by at least two donors. Raw reads were error-corrected and collapsed into unique sequences with a nearest-neighbor algorithm that merged closely related sequences to remove PCR and sequencing errors. CDR3 sequences were aligned to IMGT reference sequences to assign V, D and J gene segments. For a sequence to be retained, at least a six-nucleotide match to both a V gene segment and a J gene segment was required. A rearrangement counted as productive if the CDR3 had no stop codons and remained in frame with V and J, and every other rearrangement counted as non-productive. CDR3 was defined by IMGT convention, running from the second conserved V-encoded cysteine to the conserved J-encoded phenylalanine. The earlier analysis of 550 to 650 of the donors excluded any sequence lacking an unambiguous match to a single V gene segment. An earlier analysis of a few hundred of the donors classified V segments as functional when productive rearrangements were above 56.7% and as segregating when the standard deviation between donors was above 5%. A statistical classification framework was developed to diagnose cytomegalovirus status using the catalog of TCR beta chain sequences. In a later analysis, TCR nucleotide sequences were compared against IMGT/GENE-DB human TR gene sequences so that V and J genes could be assigned. In a later analysis, CDR3 sequences and most-parsimonious VDJ recombination scenarios were assigned using the TCRdist pipeline. In a later analysis, each TCR beta chain was defined by its CDR3 amino acid sequence together with its V-gene family, and reads without a unique V-gene family were excluded. To address suspected cross-contamination and a sequencing artifact, a later analysis removed roughly 580 highly shared, low-generation-probability nucleotide sequences. In a later analysis, a clonal expansion index was calculated for each public chain from normalized within-repertoire ranks of inferred template counts. In a later analysis, generation probabilities were computed with a VDJ recombination model fitted to out-of-frame rearrangements, and the resulting probabilities were checked against IGoR. In a later analysis, hypergeometric tests were used to score TCR-TCR, TCR-HLA and TCR-CMV co-occurrence, with a repertoire-size bias correction applied to TCR pairs. To estimate false discovery rates, a later analysis permuted the HLA or CMV assignments 20 times. A later analysis grouped co-occurring TCRs with DBSCAN, adding TCRdist sequence similarity when clustering within HLA-allele-positive subsets. Repertoires with fewer than 30,000 or more than 120,000 public chains, plus five repertoires with anomalous nucleotide sharing, were excluded from co-occurrence clustering. Here the immuneACCESS table is served through TCRdb, limited to in-frame sequences with V and J called. Missing clones are a known gap in these copies; in checked studies unresolved V genes cover under half, and the rest lacks a known reason. V and J calls plus clone size are reproduced from that table; the DNA served to infer D and trimming. Counted in this sample were about 210,000 clones; roughly 87% of them appeared once. The ten largest account for 0.9% to 1.2% of the sample.

The sample is drawn from a study of cytomegalovirus exposure and HLA in healthy donors (dated 2017 in TCRdb). Concerning the study at large: In an earlier analysis of fewer than 750 of the donors, 250 to 300 Gb of sequence data and approximately 120 million unique TCR beta sequences from 180 million or so T cells were reported. Every repertoire in the discovery cohort had been generated on one and the same sequencing platform. Class I and class II HLA loci were covered by the typing at four-digit resolution. Besides the first cohort of around 670 subjects, a separate validation cohort made up of 120 different subjects was used. To predict cytomegalovirus infection status, the study brought together high-throughput TCR immunosequencing, statistical association of individual TCRs with disease status, and machine learning. Alongside the repertoire data, information on donor age, sex, ethnicity and CMV serostatus was compiled. The study used immunosequencing to profile the T cell repertoires of some 600 subjects and linked those repertoires to cytomegalovirus serostatus. Around 320 gigabases of sequencing data and approximately 93 million unique TCR sequences were included in an early release covering several hundred HLA-typed donors. A later genetic analysis took genome-wide SNP genotypes for about 55% of the 666 donors and used that subset as a discovery cohort. A later analysis re-analyzed previously published TCR beta repertoires from 550 to 700 donors and added high-resolution HLA genotyping to study TCR occurrence patterns. The genetic ancestry cluster associated with self-reported Caucasian donors included roughly four fifths of the 300 to 400 genotyped donors. In an earlier analysis of 550 to 700 of the donors, high-throughput TCR beta sequencing was used to judge whether each TCR beta V gene segment behaved as functional or pseudogenic. Rather than drawing on any new phenotypic data, the later analysis identified candidate immune exposures from TCR beta sequences and the way those sequences occurred across donors. The study aimed to test whether signatures of past pathogen exposure could be identified by cataloging public T cell receptors. Typing coverage varied by locus: about 629-630 donors for A, B, C, DRB1 and DQB1; more than 500 for DQA1; over 600 for DPA1; about 450 for DPB1. Because of strong linkage in the cohort, roughly five DR-DQ haplotypes were treated as single units for association and clustering. Among under 450 genotyped donors of the cohort, an average of approximately 230,000 unique TCR beta nucleotide sequences were sequenced per donor, roughly 18% of them non-productive. Overall results and qualifications from the work: In a later analysis, over 15,000 TCR beta sequences were associated with specific HLA alleles at a false discovery rate of 0.05. A further reported finding was that TCR beta sequences accurately predicted the HLA-A and HLA-B alleles for most subjects in the first cohort. The authors suggested that the approach could potentially be generalized to other disease states and immunological phenotypes. Assigning TCR associations to individual alleles was difficult when HLA alleles, especially DR and DQ, strongly co-occurred. Several of the top co-occurrence clusters appeared to be linked to parvovirus B19, influenza, CMV and Epstein-Barr virus, according to a later analysis. The study listed 164 TCR beta chains as associated with cytomegalovirus. An earlier analysis of 450 to 750 of the donors showed that most TCR beta V segments appeared in productive rearrangements either about 87% or about 30% of the time, which broadly matched IMGT annotations. A later analysis found that HLA-associated TCR beta chains were more clonally expanded and had lower generation probabilities than equally common non-associated chains. The presence/absence analyses assumed that sequencing depth was roughly uniform across donors, and that assumption may not be true. Most TCR sequences were seen in very few donors, while some public TCRs were found in many individuals. Because counts were too low, 15 to 20 rarely observed V segments, including chromosome 9 orphons, were excluded from the earlier analysis of several hundred of the donors. Immune exposure information for the cohort was limited to CMV serostatus. A later genetic analysis reported fewer N-insertions in productive TCRs among donors in an Asian-associated ancestry cluster than the roughly 620-donor mean. According to a later analysis, TCR association rates differed among HLA loci, with DRB1 alleles showing the most associated TCRs and HLA-C alleles showing the fewest. In a later genetic analysis, a missense DCLRE1C variant was associated with V-gene and J-gene trimming of TCR beta chains, and the association was replicated in an independent cohort. The sequencing pipeline was judged likely to have produced a cluster of highly shared sequence variants as a technical artifact. Because HLA typing was missing for some donors at each locus, association tests included only the typed subset. The cohort was sequenced for TCR beta chains only, and without alpha or paired-chain data the features that could be detected were limited. Most CMV-associated TCR beta chains appeared to be HLA-restricted in a later analysis, and the HLA associations seemed to be driven largely by CMV exposure. Some IMGT-functional V segments, including TRBV6-2 and TRBV6-3, could not be told apart with the 87-base-pair reads, so those segments were excluded. Correlated functional status among segregating V segments might reflect linkage disequilibrium, but an unknown experimental factor could not be ruled out. In both the original and validation cohorts, the classifier was reported to diagnose cytomegalovirus status with high specificity and sensitivity. A few of the identified cytomegalovirus-associated TCR beta chains were confirmed in vitro to be specific for cytomegalovirus antigens.

The clonotype comes from a boy between 2 and 10 years old in good health and CMV-seronegative. Here the chain combines TRBV28 and TRBJ1-3, with no D gene named confidently. The sample comprised PBMCs. Here is the DNA: TGTGCCAGCAGTTTAATCTTTGGCGGCGAAGCTGGAAACACCATATATTTT. Its protein is CASSLIFGGEAGNTIYF.